This TCR beta chain is drawn from a study of cytomegalovirus exposure and HLA in healthy donors. Study results and limitations: It has been reported that TCR beta sequences accurately predicted the HLA-A and HLA-B alleles of most subjects. Productive rates of about 87% or about 30% were seen for most TCR beta V segments in an earlier analysis.

Healthy people donating bone marrow made up the donors. As regards this clone: Its antigen is unidentified.

Germline values: CDR1 GTSNPN, CDR2 SVGIG (reference sequence). The CDR3 is 15 amino acids. V was pared by 0 bases and J by 6 bases, with 17 bases between. The study ran its PCR with 60 Vbeta and 13 Jbeta primers. The table came from immunoSEQ multiplex PCR; TCRdb's copy has only in-frame clones and leaves some out. The data contain 170,000 or so clones, 75% to 85% of them seen just once; the ten biggest clones take up about 6.8%. V gene TRBV30 combines with J gene TRBJ1-1, with D unclear. What was sequenced was PBMCs. The TCR comes from a man in his fifties in good health and CMV-seropositive. In DNA form, the CDR3 reads TGTGCCTGGAGTGTACGGGTCCGGGAGGGAGCTGAAGCTTTCTTT. Protein sequence: CAWSVRVREGAEAFF.